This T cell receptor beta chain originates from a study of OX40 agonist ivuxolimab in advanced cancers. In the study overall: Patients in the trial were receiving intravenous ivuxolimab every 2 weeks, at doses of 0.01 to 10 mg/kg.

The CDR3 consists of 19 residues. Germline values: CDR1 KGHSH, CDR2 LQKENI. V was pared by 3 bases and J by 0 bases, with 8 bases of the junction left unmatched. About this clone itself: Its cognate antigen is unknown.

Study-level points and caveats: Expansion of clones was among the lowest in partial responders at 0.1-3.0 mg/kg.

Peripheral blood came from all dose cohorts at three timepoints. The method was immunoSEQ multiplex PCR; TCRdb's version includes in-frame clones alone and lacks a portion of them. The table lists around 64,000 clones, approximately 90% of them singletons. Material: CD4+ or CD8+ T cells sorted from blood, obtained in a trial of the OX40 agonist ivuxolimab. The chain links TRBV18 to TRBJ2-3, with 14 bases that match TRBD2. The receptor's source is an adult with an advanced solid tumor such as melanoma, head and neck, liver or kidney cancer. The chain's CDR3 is CASSPPGLAGVTSTDTQYF. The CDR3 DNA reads TGTGCCAGCTCACCTCCGGGACTAGCGGGGGTAACTAGCACAGATACGCAGTATTTT.